In its sample, the clone carrying this T cell receptor (beta chain) was seen many times. The sample originates from a study of T cells of healthy individuals. TCRdb re-analysed the 5' RACE reads in MiXCR, keeping a single row per CDR3 protein. Of around 83,000 distinct CDR3 sequences listed, approximately 5.4% are singletons. Deletions cut 4 bases from V and 0 bases from J, with 7 bases between. CDR1 is SGHRS and CDR2 is YFSETQ in the germline V gene. There are 13 residues in the CDR3. The chain joins TRBV5-1 to TRBJ1-1; no clear D gene. The receptor was isolated from a female donor in good health. The CDR3 is CASSRTVNTEAFF. The CDR3, as DNA: TGCGCCAGCAGCCGGACGGTGAACACTGAAGCTTTCTTT.